This passage covers 16 T cell receptor beta chains from one sample sequenced in a study of blood T cell repertoires in COVID-19 (dated by TCRdb to 2018 to 2021). The library was generated by the immunoSEQ multiplex PCR assay. The table was pulled from immuneACCESS by TCRdb, which kept in-frame rearrangements only. Such tables lose some clones; where checked, under half of the loss comes from unresolved V genes, and the rest has no known cause. For this sample there are fewer than 250,000 clones; 80% to 90% appear just once. 0.65% to 0.95% of the sample is taken by the ten largest. Sequencing used peripheral blood. The receptor set was obtained from a woman in her seventies with acute or convalescent COVID-19.

The chain carries TRBV7-6 and TRBJ2-1; 12 nucleotides align to TRBD2. The CDR3 is made up of 15 amino acids. Germline V CDR1 and CDR2: SGHVS, FNYEAQ. V trimming: 4 bases; J trimming: 10 bases; junction bases outside the gene matches: 8. CDR3 nucleotides: TGTGCCAGCAGCTCTAGCGGGAGGGCCGGGAAAGAGCAGTTCTTC. As protein: CASSSSGRAGKEQFF.

V gene TRBV24-1 combines with J gene TRBJ2-5; D perhaps matches TRBD2 (6 bases). Germline CDR1 is KGHDR and CDR2 is SFDVKD. V shed 6 bases and J shed 10 bases, with 14 bases lying between them. The CDR3 has 12 residues. CDR3 nucleotides: TGTGCCACCAGTTCTACCGGGGGTAGCCAGTACTTC. This translates into CATSSTGGSQYF.

This chain uses TRBV5-6 with TRBJ1-2; 7 bases line up with TRBD1. CDR1 and CDR2 (germline): SGHDT, YYEEEE. CDR3 size: 13 residues. V lost 5 bases to trimming and J lost 2 bases; unmatched junction nucleotides: 3. The CDR3, as DNA: TGTGCCAGCAGTTCACAGGGGAACTATGGCTACACCTTC. Translating it yields CASSSQGNYGYTF.

The chain is built from TRBV28 and TRBJ2-2; D ambiguous. From germline, CDR1 is MDHEN and CDR2 SYDVKM. V lost 6 bases and J 1 base, leaving 9 bases between the germline ends. CDR3 length: 14 amino acids. The CDR3 bases are TGTGCCAGCAGCCTAGGATTGAACACCGGGGAGCTGTTTTTT. Translation gives CASSLGLNTGELFF.

This clone was counted a single time. The rearrangement links TRBV29-1 to TRBJ1-2; D is possibly TRBD1 (6 bases). V gave up 4 bases and J gave up 4 bases, with 13 bases separating them. CDR1 SQVTM and CDR2 ANQGSEA come from the germline V gene. The CDR3 consists of 13 residues. Here the CDR3 DNA reads TGCAGCGTTGCGGACAGCGAATTCTATGGCTACACCTTC. This translates into CSVADSEFYGYTF.

The chain uses TRBV5-1 and TRBJ1-1; 7 nucleotides align to TRBD1. There are 15 residues in the CDR3. The junction had 5 bases not matched to a gene; V was cut back by 0 bases and J by 3 bases. The germline V gene encodes CDR1 SGHRS and CDR2 YFSETQ. The CDR3 protein is CASSLGSGGYTEAFF. In DNA, the CDR3 is TGCGCCAGCAGCTTGGGGTCAGGGGGTTACACTGAAGCTTTCTTT.

The chain's CDR3 is CASSLDRETQYF. DNA of the CDR3: TGTGCCAGCAGCCTGGACAGGGAGACCCAGTACTTC. The chain uses TRBV5-4 and TRBJ2-5, with 7 bases fitting TRBD1. The CDR3 runs to 12 residues. J gave up 5 bases and V 4 bases, and 2 bases lay outside the gene matches. Germline CDR1 is SGHNT and CDR2 is YYREEE (reference sequence).

This chain connects TRBV27 to TRBJ2-7; possible D gene TRBD2, 6 bases. Trimming pared 5 bases from V and 4 bases from J, leaving 21 bases between. Germline values: CDR1 MNHEY, CDR2 SMNVEV (reference sequence). This CDR3 is built from 16 residues. The DNA for the CDR3 is TGTGCCAGCAGTCTCTCTTTGGGGGGACCAGGGTACGAGCAGTACTTC. Translating it yields CASSLSLGGPGYEQYF.

The CDR3 region has the DNA TGTGCCAGCAGCTTGGTTGCCGGGACAAGGGTCTATGGCTACACCTTC. Encoded protein: CASSLVAGTRVYGYTF. The rearrangement links TRBV7-2 to TRBJ1-2, with D perhaps TRBD1 (6 bases). Germline V gives CDR1 SGHTA, CDR2 FQGNSA. The V end was cut by 3 bases, the J end by 4 bases, with 18 bases between. The CDR3 runs to 16 residues.

The chain is built from TRBV2 and TRBJ1-1, with D possibly TRBD1 on 6 matching bases. The V end lost 4 bases, the J end lost 4 bases, and 16 bases lay between the germline ends. Germline assignment: CDR1 SNHLY and CDR2 FYNNEI. The CDR3 sequence is 15 residues long. The CDR3 is CASSGGGGRATEAFF. For the CDR3, the DNA is TGTGCCAGCAGTGGAGGTGGGGGCAGGGCCACTGAAGCTTTCTTT. The full variable domain, rest sourced from reference TRBV2 and TRBJ1-1, is EPEVTQTPSHQVTQMGQEVILRCVPISNHLYFYWYRQILGQKVEFLVSFYNNEISEKSEIFDDQFSVERPDGSNFTLKIRSTKLEDSAMYFCASSGGGGRATEAFFGQGTRLTVV.

V gene TRBV19 combines with J gene TRBJ2-5; 8 nucleotides match TRBD2. This CDR3 has 14 amino acids. The V and J ends lost 7 bases and 4 bases, in that order; junction bases with no gene match: 8. Germline CDR1 reads LNHDA; CDR2 reads SQIVND (reference sequence). CDR3 nucleotide sequence: TGTGCCAGTAAAGGTAGCGGGGCGGGAGAGACCCAGTACTTC. Translation gives CASKGSGAGETQYF.

The rearrangement uses TRBV19 and TRBJ2-4, with D maybe TRBD1 (6 bases). The CDR3 runs 14 residues. Germline V gene sequence: CDR1 LNHDA, CDR2 SQIVND (reference sequence). V was cut by 1 base and J by 4 bases, with 8 bases left in between. The CDR3 nucleotides read TGTGCCAGTAGTATAGGGACAGTGAAAAACATTCAGTACTTC. Its translation is CASSIGTVKNIQYF.

The CDR3 here is CASKTSGVHGYTF. As DNA, the CDR3 is TGTGCCAGTAAAACCTCAGGGGTTCATGGCTACACCTTC. This chain uses TRBV28 with TRBJ1-2, with TRBD1 as a possible D gene (6 bases). The CDR3 contains 13 residues. Germline-derived CDR1 and CDR2 are MDHEN and SYDVKM. V gave up 9 bases and J gave up 6 bases, with 17 bases separating them.

This clone was counted once. V usage is TRBV7-2 and J usage is TRBJ1-4; 8 bases match TRBD1. Germline CDR1 and CDR2: SGHTA and FQGNSA. CDR3 size: 15 residues. With 5 bases clipped from V and 5 bases from J, the junction kept 7 bases outside the gene matches. The chain's CDR3 is CASSLDRGKNEKLFF. CDR3 DNA: TGTGCCAGCAGCCTAGACAGGGGAAAGAATGAAAAACTGTTTTTT. Full variable domain (missing parts from reference TRBV7-2 and TRBJ1-4): GAGVSQSPSNKVTEKGKDVELRCDPISGHTALYWYRQSLGQGLEFLIYFQGNSAPDKSGLPSDRFSAERTGGSVSTLTIQRTQQEDSAVYLCASSLDRGKNEKLFFGSGTQLSVL.

The chain is built from TRBV5-5 and TRBJ2-1; D perhaps matches TRBD2 (6 bases). Germline-derived CDR1 and CDR2 are SGHKS and YYEKEE (reference sequence). V lost 4 bases to trimming and J lost 2 bases, with 13 bases between them. CDR3 length equals 15 residues. The CDR3 bases are TGTGCCAGCAGCCCTCAGGGAGGTCCCTACAATGAGCAGTTCTTC. Protein product: CASSPQGGPYNEQFF.

The chain combines TRBV18 with TRBJ2-5, with D possibly matching TRBD1 (7 bases). CDR3 length: 15 amino acids. The V gene's germline CDR1 is KGHSH and CDR2 LQKENI. V shed 1 base and J shed 4 bases, with 13 bases lying between them. CDR3 in amino acids: CASSPRQEGAETQYF. The CDR3 region has the DNA TGTGCCAGCTCACCACGGCAGGAGGGGGCAGAGACCCAGTACTTC.